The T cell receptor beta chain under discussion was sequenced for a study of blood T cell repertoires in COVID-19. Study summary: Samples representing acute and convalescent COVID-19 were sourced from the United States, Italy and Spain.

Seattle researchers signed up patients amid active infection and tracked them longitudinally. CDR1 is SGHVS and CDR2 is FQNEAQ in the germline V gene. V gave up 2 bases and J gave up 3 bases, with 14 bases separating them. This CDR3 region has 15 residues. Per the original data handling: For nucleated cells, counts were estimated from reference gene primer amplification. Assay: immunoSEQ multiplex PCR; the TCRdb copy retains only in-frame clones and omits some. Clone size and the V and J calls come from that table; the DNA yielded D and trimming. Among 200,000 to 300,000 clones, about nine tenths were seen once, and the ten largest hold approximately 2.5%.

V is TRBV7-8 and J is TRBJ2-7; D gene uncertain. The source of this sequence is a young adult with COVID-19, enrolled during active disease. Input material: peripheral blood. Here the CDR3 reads CASSLKEYTIYEQYF. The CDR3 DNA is TGTGCCAGCAGCTTAAAAGAGTATACTATCTACGAGCAGTACTTC.